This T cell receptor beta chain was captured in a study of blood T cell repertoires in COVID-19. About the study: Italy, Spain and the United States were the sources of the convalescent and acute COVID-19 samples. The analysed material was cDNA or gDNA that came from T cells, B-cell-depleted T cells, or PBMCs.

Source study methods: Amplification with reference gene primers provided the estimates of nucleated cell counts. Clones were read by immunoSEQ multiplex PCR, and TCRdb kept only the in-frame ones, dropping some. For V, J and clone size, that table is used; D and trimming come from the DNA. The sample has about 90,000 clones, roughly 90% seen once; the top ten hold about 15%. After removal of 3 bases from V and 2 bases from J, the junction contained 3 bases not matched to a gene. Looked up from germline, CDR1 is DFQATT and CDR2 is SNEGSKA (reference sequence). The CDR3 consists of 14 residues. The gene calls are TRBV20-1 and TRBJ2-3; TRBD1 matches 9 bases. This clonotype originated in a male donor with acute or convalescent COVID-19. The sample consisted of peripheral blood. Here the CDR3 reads CSASWDRDTDTQYF. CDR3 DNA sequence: TGCAGTGCTAGTTGGGACAGGGACACAGATACGCAGTATTTT.